Shown below are 26 T cell receptor beta chains from a single sample sequenced in a study of cytomegalovirus exposure and HLA in healthy donors. Some clones are missing from TCRdb's copy, which holds only in-frame ones; the method was immunoSEQ multiplex PCR. In the table there are about 55,000 clones, 75% to 95% of which are singletons. The specimen was PBMCs. Every receptor here comes from a man younger than 35 in good health and CMV-seronegative.

This clone was recorded only once. V and J are TRBV18 and TRBJ1-3, with 7 bases identical to TRBD1. In germline, CDR1 is KGHSH, CDR2 LQKENI. The CDR3 has 13 residues. Unmatched junction bases numbered 0, after V lost 6 bases and J lost 1 base. The CDR3 sequence: CASSTGSGNTIYF. The CDR3 DNA follows: TGTGCCAGCTCGACAGGGTCTGGAAACACCATATATTTT. Looking up the rest from reference TRBV18 and TRBJ1-3 gives the full variable domain: NAGVMQNPRHLVRRRGQEARLRCSPMKGHSHVYWYRQLPEEGLKFMVYLQKENIIDESGMPKERFSAEFPKEGPSILRIQQVVRGDSAAYFCASSTGSGNTIYFGEGSWLTVV.

V and J are TRBV19 and TRBJ1-5; 8 bases fit TRBD1. The CDR3 runs to 14 residues. The germline V gene has CDR1 LNHDA and CDR2 SQIVND (reference sequence). Unmatched junction bases numbered 5, after V lost 6 bases and J lost 4 bases. This chain's CDR3 is CASRGTGGNQPQHF. CDR3 DNA: TGTGCCAGTAGGGGGACAGGAGGAAATCAGCCCCAGCATTTT.

The CDR3 sequence is CASTSTGLAKQFF. CDR3 nucleotides: TGTGCCAGCACTTCAACCGGACTAGCGAAGCAGTTCTTC. The V and J genes are TRBV28 and TRBJ2-1; 9 bases agree with TRBD2. In germline, CDR1 is MDHEN, CDR2 SYDVKM. Trimming cost V 7 bases and J 11 bases; bases outside gene matches: 9. The CDR3 runs 13 residues.

The gene calls are TRBV4-1 and TRBJ1-5; 7 positions agree with TRBD1. This CDR3 region has 15 residues. The germline V gene has CDR1 MGHRA and CDR2 YSYEKL. After removal of 1 base from V and 7 bases from J, the junction contained 7 bases not matched to a gene. The CDR3 loop reads CASSQVTGVLQPQHF. In DNA form, the CDR3 reads TGCGCCAGCAGCCAAGTAACAGGGGTTCTACAGCCCCAGCATTTT.

The gene calls are TRBV6-5 and TRBJ2-2; D is uncertain. Germline V gives CDR1 MNHEY, CDR2 SVGAGI. Trimming removed 5 bases from V and 7 bases from J, with 11 bases in between. This CDR3 has 13 amino acids. For the CDR3, the DNA is TGTGCCAGCAGTACTCTAAATTACGGGGAGCTGTTTTTT. This encodes CASSTLNYGELFF.

The chain recombines TRBV30 with TRBJ2-7, with D tentatively TRBD1 (6 bases). Germline CDR1 reads GTSNPN; CDR2 reads SVGIG (reference sequence). This CDR3 contains 13 residues. V lost 5 bases, J lost 2 bases, and 13 bases lay in between. The CDR3 sequence: CAWATGYPYEQYF. The CDR3 DNA reads TGTGCCTGGGCTACAGGGTACCCCTACGAGCAGTACTTC. The whole variable domain, remainder taken from reference TRBV30 and TRBJ2-7, is SQTIHQWPATLVQPVGSPLSLECTVEGTSNPNLYWYRQAAGRGLQLLFYSVGIGQISSEVPQNLSASRPQDRQFILSSKKLLLSDSGFYLCAWATGYPYEQYFGPGTRLTVT.

This clone was picked up a small number of times. The chain links TRBV11-2 to TRBJ2-7; TRBD2 might be the D (6 bases). The CDR3 has 15 amino acids. Germline CDR1 and CDR2: SGHAT and FQNNGV. Trimming removed 3 bases from V and 0 bases from J, with 12 bases in between. In nucleotides, the CDR3 is TGTGCCAGCAGCTTCGTTCTCGGGAGCTCCTACGAGCAGTACTTC. As protein: CASSFVLGSSYEQYF. The full variable domain, with the rest looked up from reference TRBV11-2 and TRBJ2-7, is EAGVAQSPRYKIIEKRQSVAFWCNPISGHATLYWYQQILGQGPKLLIQFQNNGVVDDSQLPKDRFSAERLKGVDSTLKIQPAKLEDSAVYLCASSFVLGSSYEQYFGPGTRLTVT.

The chain employs TRBV5-6 and TRBJ2-7; a possible D gene is TRBD2 (7 bases). CDR1 is SGHDT and CDR2 is YYEEEE in the germline V gene. CDR3 length: 18 amino acids. V was clipped by 4 bases and J by 2 bases, with 25 bases between them. The CDR3 loop is CASSGRGLPGLAAYEQYF. The DNA for the CDR3 is TGTGCCAGCAGCGGGAGGGGGTTACCGGGACTGGCCGCCTACGAGCAGTACTTC.

The V and J genes are TRBV13 and TRBJ2-5, with D possibly matching TRBD2 (5 bases). Germline CDR1 reads PRHDT; CDR2 reads FYEKMQ (reference sequence). The CDR3 extends over 14 amino acids. The V and J ends lost 5 bases and 1 base respectively, with 11 bases between them. As DNA, the CDR3 is TGTGCCAGCAGCCATGGACTCCTCCAAGAGACCCAGTACTTC. Translating gives CASSHGLLQETQYF. The variable domain in full, completed from reference TRBV13 and TRBJ2-5, reads AAGVIQSPRHLIKEKRETATLKCYPIPRHDTVYWYQQGPGQDPQFLISFYEKMQSDKGSIPDRFSAQQFSDYHSELNMSSLELGDSALYFCASSHGLLQETQYFGPGTRLLVL.

The V call is TRBV6-5, the J call TRBJ2-2, with 10 nucleotides matching TRBD2. This CDR3 is 16 amino acids long. V shed 4 bases, J shed 3 bases, and the junction held 5 bases outside the gene matches. Germline CDR1 is MNHEY and CDR2 is SVGAGI. DNA for the CDR3: TGTGCCAGCAGTTTACGAGCGGGAGGGCACACCGGGGAGCTGTTTTTT. Protein sequence: CASSLRAGGHTGELFF.

The CDR3 nucleotides are TGTGCTAGTGGTTTGCTACAGGGGGGCTTCCTGAACACCGGGGAGCTGTTTTTT. This codes for CASGLLQGGFLNTGELFF. The rearrangement links TRBV12-5 to TRBJ2-2; 8 bases fit TRBD1. Germline values: CDR1 LGHNT, CDR2 FRNRAP. The CDR3 is 18 residues long. The junction had 9 bases not matched to a gene; V was cut back by 2 bases and J by 1 base.

The chain is built from TRBV28 and TRBJ1-2, with TRBD1 identical over 7 bases. The V and J ends lost 6 bases and 13 bases, in that order; junction bases with no gene match: 20. In germline, CDR1 is MDHEN, CDR2 SYDVKM. The CDR3 covers 15 residues. CDR3 sequence (DNA): TGTGCCAGCAGATCCCGTGTGAATAAGGGGACAGTTCCCACCTTC. This gives the protein CASRSRVNKGTVPTF.

The chain is built from TRBV28 and TRBJ2-7; D remains unclear. The V end was cut by 5 bases, the J end by 2 bases, with 19 bases between. Germline CDR1 and CDR2: MDHEN and SYDVKM. The length of the CDR3 is 16 residues. CDR3 amino acids: CASSVRSWSYAYEQYF. As DNA, the CDR3 is TGTGCCAGCAGTGTAAGGAGTTGGAGTTATGCCTACGAGCAGTACTTC.

The chain is built from TRBV13 and TRBJ2-7, with 7 bases that match TRBD2. The CDR3 has 14 amino acids. Trimming took 6 bases from V and 3 from J; bases not matched to a gene: 8. Germline lookup yields CDR1 PRHDT and CDR2 FYEKMQ (reference sequence). The CDR3 sequence is CASRVAGTLYEQYF. CDR3 DNA: TGTGCCAGCAGGGTAGCGGGCACCCTCTACGAGCAGTACTTC.

The V and J genes are TRBV27 and TRBJ2-7; unclear D gene. The V end lost 4 bases, the J end lost 5 bases, and 6 bases lay between the germline ends. The CDR3 is 11 amino acids. Germline loops: CDR1 MNHEY, CDR2 SMNVEV (reference sequence). CDR3 nucleotides: TGTGCCAGCAGTTCCCTTCACGAGCAGTACTTC. It is translated as CASSSLHEQYF.

This chain connects TRBV10-1 to TRBJ2-7; 11 nucleotides line up with TRBD2. Trimming cost V 6 bases and J 1 base; bases outside gene matches: 2. The CDR3 contains 14 residues. Looked up from germline, CDR1 is WNHNN and CDR2 is SYGVQD (reference sequence). CDR3 region: CASSGLAGSYEQYF. The CDR3 bases are TGCGCCAGCAGCGGACTAGCGGGTTCCTACGAGCAGTACTTC.

V and J are TRBV27 and TRBJ2-1, with TRBD1 identical over 9 bases. V was pared by 6 bases and J by 3 bases, with 6 bases of the junction left unmatched. Germline CDR1 reads MNHEY; CDR2 reads SMNVEV (reference sequence). The CDR3 sequence is 15 residues long. CDR3 protein: CASRTGTGSYNEQFF. The CDR3, as DNA: TGTGCCAGCAGAACCGGGACAGGGAGCTACAATGAGCAGTTCTTC.

The rearrangement uses TRBV28 and TRBJ1-2, with D unclear. The CDR3 loop spans 13 amino acids. CDR1 MDHEN and CDR2 SYDVKM come from the germline V gene. Trimming took off 4 bases at V and 8 bases at J, with 14 bases between the two ends. For the CDR3, the DNA is TGTGCCAGCAGTTCCCTAGGCGGGCGCGGCTACACCTTC. It encodes CASSSLGGRGYTF.

V usage is TRBV29-1 and J usage is TRBJ2-5; 12 positions agree with TRBD2. CDR3 length equals 15 residues. CDR1 is SQVTM, CDR2 ANQGSEA, per germline. Trimming removed 4 bases from V and 5 bases from J; junction bases left unmatched: 8. DNA of the CDR3: TGCAGCGTTGCTGCTAGCGGGGGGGGTTGGGAGACCCAGTACTTC. It encodes CSVAASGGGWETQYF. Variable domain in full (rest from reference TRBV29-1 and TRBJ2-5): SAVISQKPSRDICQRGTSLTIQCQVDSQVTMMFWYRQQPGQSLTLIATANQGSEATYESGFVIDKFPISRPNLTFSTLTVSNMSPEDSSIYLCSVAASGGGWETQYFGPGTRLLVL.

CDR3: CASSLIAGGGTEAFF. The CDR3 bases are TGTGCCAGCAGTTTAATAGCGGGGGGCGGCACTGAAGCTTTCTTT. This rearrangement joins TRBV28 to TRBJ1-1, with D maybe TRBD1 (6 bases). Germline CDR1 and CDR2: MDHEN and SYDVKM. V was pared by 2 bases and J by 4 bases, with 14 bases between. The CDR3 contains 15 residues.

The chain couples TRBV28 to TRBJ2-1; 7 nucleotides line up with TRBD2. With 2 bases clipped from V and 6 bases from J, the junction kept 13 bases outside the gene matches. CDR1 and CDR2 (germline): MDHEN, SYDVKM. This CDR3 comprises 17 residues. The CDR3 DNA is TGTGCCAGCAGTTTAAACTCGGGGGAGGGGAATTTCAATGAGCAGTTCTTC. Encoded protein: CASSLNSGEGNFNEQFF.

J is TRBJ2-1 and V is TRBV7-9; D gene uncertain. The CDR3 spans 14 residues. The V and J ends lost 6 bases and 1 base respectively, with 10 bases between them. The germline CDR1 and CDR2 sequences are SEHNR and FQNEAQ (reference sequence). The CDR3 bases are TGTGCCAGCAGTTTTGGCTTATCCTACAATGAGCAGTTCTTC. This sequence encodes CASSFGLSYNEQFF.

V gene TRBV6-5 combines with J gene TRBJ1-5; no clear D. V shed 4 bases and J shed 4 bases, with 5 bases lying between them. The CDR3 is 12 residues long. Germline CDR1 reads MNHEY; CDR2 reads SVGAGI. In DNA form, the CDR3 reads TGTGCCAGCAGTTTTTCAAATCAGCCCCAGCATTTT. This sequence encodes CASSFSNQPQHF.

V and J are TRBV28 and TRBJ1-5, with D perhaps matching TRBD1 (6 bases). V shed 5 bases and J shed 6 bases, with 17 bases lying between them. The CDR3 runs to 15 residues. The V gene's germline CDR1 is MDHEN and CDR2 SYDVKM. The CDR3 loop is CASSTPYRAGQPQHF. The CDR3 nucleotides are TGTGCCAGCAGTACCCCCTACAGGGCAGGTCAGCCCCAGCATTTT.

The genes are TRBV29-1 and TRBJ2-5; 9 bases fit TRBD1. The CDR3 has 13 amino acids. V lost 6 bases to trimming and J lost 5 bases; unmatched junction nucleotides: 7. CDR1 SQVTM and CDR2 ANQGSEA come from the germline V gene. The CDR3 here is CSVDRGSGETQYF. The CDR3 region has the DNA TGCAGCGTCGACAGGGGGTCCGGGGAGACCCAGTACTTC.

The chain carries TRBV29-1 and TRBJ2-1; D is perhaps TRBD1 (5 bases). CDR1 is SQVTM, CDR2 ANQGSEA, per germline. The V end was cut by 0 bases, the J end by 3 bases, with 21 bases between. This CDR3 has 18 residues. In DNA, the CDR3 is TGCAGCGTTGAAGATCTCTTGACAGTGGTACCTATCTACAATGAGCAGTTCTTC. This codes for CSVEDLLTVVPIYNEQFF.